This TCR beta chain was captured in a study of beta chain features in type 1 diabetes (dated by TCRdb to 2017 to 2018). About the study as a whole: Patients and healthy donors did not differ in mean age, gender distribution, total cell number or subset yield. Across all samples, around 100 million sorted cells were examined, and cell number per subset correlated strongly with RNA yield. The study compared TCRB repertoires of sorted circulating CD4+ T cell subsets between recently diagnosed type 1 diabetes patients and matched healthy donors. Regulatory and stem cell-like memory subsets were isolated from only 8 patients and about eight healthy donors, whereas naive and central memory subsets came from all 28 donors.

As encoded in the germline V gene, CDR1 is SGHDT while CDR2 is YYEEEE. Relative to germline, V is 3 bases shorter and J is 5 bases shorter, with 21 bases between their ends. The CDR3 sequence holds 17 residues, the cysteine and phenylalanine included. Only the CDR3 part of the read is kept: 51 bases, read in frame from the first base. Points the paper makes about the study in general: Naive, central memory and regulatory TCRB repertoires appeared to be more alike among patients than among healthy donors. Type 1 diabetes patients showed a moderate but significant shortening of TCRB CDR3 length in all four CD4+ subsets. Shorter templates might have been favored by PCR, but patient and control samples were amplified and corrected together, so both groups would have been affected equally by any skew. Fewer insertions and more nucleotide deletions at VDJ recombination sites were observed in patients with type 1 diabetes, implying thymic rearrangement abnormalities. Only small numbers of individuals were included in the HLA sub-analyses, which left unresolved whether HLA type had any influence on TCRB rearrangement. Because cDNA rather than genomic DNA was sequenced, highly expressing activated cells could have been over-represented, although no difference in activation and CD3 levels was found between groups.

The entire amount of isolated RNA was reverse transcribed using the High Capacity cDNA Reverse Transcription Kit, so the sequenced TCRB transcripts were expressed ones. Deep immunoSEQ sequencing was applied to naive, central memory and regulatory T cell samples, giving an average of around 4 million total reads per sample. Sorted cells were lysed in RLT buffer, and RNA was extracted using DNase-treated RNeasy Micro or Mini kits according to cell number. To prevent cross-contamination, every cell subset was processed on its own, while patient and healthy donor samples were processed together. The immunoSEQ multiplex PCR was used to amplify TCRB sequences from cDNA, yielding 87-bp fragments that span the CDR3 region. Amplicons were sequenced on the Illumina HiSeq platform. Under the source paper's analysis protocol: PCR bias was corrected computationally using synthetic template baselines, and reads within Hamming distance 2 were collapsed, with unmergeable singletons discarded. By aligning reads against IMGT, V, D and J genes, CDR3 length, and insertions or deletions at six rearrangement sites were assigned. Clonotype counts were normalized to sorted cell number within each subset before computing true diversity and Gini coefficients with the tcR R package. The overlap coefficient, calculated on TCRB nucleotide sequences, was used to quantify repertoire sharing. Out-of-frame TCRB sequences from naive cells were analyzed to stand in for the pre-selection repertoire. In TCRdb, the immuneACCESS table is reduced to in-frame sequences with V and J assigned. These tables do not hold every clone; where another copy was compared, an unresolved V gene accounts for under half, and the others remain unexplained. V and J calls and clone size are as listed in that table; D and trimming were resolved from the DNA. The sample table shows 350,000 to 450,000 clones, and 11% to 15% are seen once. 0.035% to 0.04% of the sample is in the top ten clones.

From each donor, a single peripheral blood sample of about 100 mL on average was drawn into heparinised tubes. Using a panel that included CD45RO, CCR7, CD25, CD127, CD95 and CD27, naive, central memory, regulatory and stem cell-like memory CD4+ T cells were sorted on a BD FACSAria II. Every sorted population had a purity above 98%. PBMCs were isolated right away by Lymphoprep density gradient centrifugation and were stained directly, without culture. Samples were stained and sorted in pairs, with one healthy donor and one patient per experiment, so that batch effects were minimized. This clone has a handful of counts. The clone's antigen remains unknown. No quality values exist for individual bases; no much larger clone is one base distant.

This receptor chain uses TRBV5-6 and TRBJ2-1; the D region possibly corresponds to TRBD1 (5 bases align). This sequence originates from a man aged 25 to 45 in good health. Specimen: naive CD4+ T cells from blood. The sample's cell subset or site label is to be understood as: true naive CD4+ T cells. The CDR3 reads CASSYQYQSWGHNEQFF. The nucleotide sequence reads as follows: TGTGCCAGCAGCTACCAATACCAGTCATGGGGCCACAATGAGCAGTTCTTC.